The rows below give T cell receptor beta chains drawn from one sample of a study of blood T cells in healthy people across ages. TCRdb itself ran the 5' RACE reads through MiXCR, one entry per CDR3 protein. The sample yields about 1.8 million distinct CDR3 sequences, about 50% seen once. The sequencing sample was made of blood. Receptors were obtained from a woman between 35 and 50 years old in good health. Both conserved end residues are part of each CDR3. Fields, in order: V gene, clone size, J gene, D gene, CDR3 DNA, CDR3 protein. D genes are given only for firm matches. Expanded clones are given a class, and other clones once, few, many or no size at all.

TRBV20-1	many	TRBJ2-5	.	TGCAGTGCCACACAGGATCTCCAAGAGACCCAGTACTTC	CSATQDLQETQYF
TRBV5-6	few	TRBJ2-3	TRBD1	TGTGCCAGCAGCTTGGGCAGGGGGCGCGCAGATACGCAGTATTTT	CASSLGRGRADTQYF
TRBV3-1	.	TRBJ1-4	.	TGTGCCAGCAGCCAAGAATGGGGCACGGAAAAACTGTTTTTT	CASSQEWGTEKLFF
TRBV6-2/TRBV6-3	.	TRBJ2-7	TRBD1	TGTGCCAGCGGGCCGGGACAGGGACAATTCTACGAGCAGTACTTC	CASGPGQGQFYEQYF
TRBV29-1	few	TRBJ2-1	.	TGCAGCGTTGACTATGAGCAGTTCTTC	CSVDYEQFF
TRBV28	.	TRBJ2-7	.	TGTGCCAGCAGATTTTCAGGGACCTACGAGCAGTACTTC	CASRFSGTYEQYF
TRBV7-8	.	TRBJ2-4	.	TGTGCCAGCACCCTTTACGGCAGGGGGGAAAACATTCAGTACTTC	CASTLYGRGENIQYF
TRBV29-1	.	TRBJ2-1	TRBD2	TGCAGCGTTGAAGCAACTAGCGGGGTTTACAATGAGCAGTTCTTC	CSVEATSGVYNEQFF
TRBV12-3/TRBV12-4	.	TRBJ1-2	.	TGTGCCAGCAGTATTTCCGGGCTCCGAAACTACACCTTC	CASSISGLRNYTF
TRBV5-5	.	TRBJ1-4	TRBD1	TGTGCCAGCAGCTCGACAGGGGATGTTGAAAAACTGTTTTTT	CASSSTGDVEKLFF
TRBV27	few	TRBJ2-1	.	TGTGCCAGCAGTTTAAGTTTAGGTTATGGTGAGCAGTTCTTC	CASSLSLGYGEQFF
TRBV7-2	few	TRBJ2-1	TRBD2	TGTGCCAGCAGCTTAGTAGCGGGGTATGAGCAGTTCTTC	CASSLVAGYEQFF
TRBV5-1	few	TRBJ2-5	TRBD2	TGCGCCAGCAGCACGAGACTAGCGGGGGGCATGATGCAAGAGACCCAGTACTTC	CASSTRLAGGMMQETQYF
TRBV27	.	TRBJ1-2	.	TGTGCCAGCAGCCCGACCTCCGGACGGCTCATCTCCCTCCTCTATGGCTACACCTTC	CASSPTSGRLISLLYGYTF
TRBV7-9	.	TRBJ2-1	.	TGTGCCAGCAGCTTAGAGGACTGGCGGTTCTTC	CASSLEDWRFF
TRBV11-2	.	TRBJ2-7	.	TGTGCCAGCAGCTTAGATCCTGGTGGGGCATACGAGCAGTACTTC	CASSLDPGGAYEQYF
TRBV29-1	.	TRBJ1-2	TRBD1	TGCAGCATTTATGGTCCAGCAAAAAAACAGGGGGAGTATTATGGCTACACCTTC	CSIYGPAKKQGEYYGYTF
TRBV27	many	TRBJ2-3	.	TGTGCCAGCAGTTTAGGGACCGCAGATACGCAGTATTTT	CASSLGTADTQYF
TRBV12-3/TRBV12-4	.	TRBJ1-5	TRBD1	TGTGCCAGCAGTTTAGACGTAGGGGAGGGGGCTCGGCAGCCCCAGCATTTT	CASSLDVGEGARQPQHF
TRBV7-9	few	TRBJ2-5	.	TGTGCCAGCAGCTTTTCGGGAGCGGTGGCAGAGACCCAGTACTTC	CASSFSGAVAETQYF
TRBV29-1	few	TRBJ1-2	.	TGCAGCGTTTCCACCCGGGGACCGACCGGCTATGGCTACACCTTC	CSVSTRGPTGYGYTF
TRBV7-7	few	TRBJ2-1	.	TGTGCTAGCAGCCCCGGGACCGCCGCGGCTGGTGAGCAGTTCTTC	CASSPGTAAAGEQFF
TRBV28	few	TRBJ2-1	TRBD2	TGTGCCAGCAGTTTATGGAGCTCGGGGGGATCCTACAATGAGCAGTTCTTC	CASSLWSSGGSYNEQFF
TRBV4-3	.	TRBJ2-7	.	TGCGCCAGCAGCTCCGGAAGGGGACGCTACGAGCAGTACTTC	CASSSGRGRYEQYF
TRBV21-1	.	TRBJ2-1	.	TGTGCCAGCAGCAGGGACAGGGAATTACAAGAGACCCAGTTCTTC	CASSRDRELQETQFF
TRBV6-5	.	TRBJ1-6	.	TGTGCCAGCAGCTTCGTGGGGGACTCCTATAATTCACCCCTCCACTTT	CASSFVGDSYNSPLHF
TRBV7-2	.	TRBJ2-7	.	TGTGCCAGCAGCGCCGTCCGGGGGTACGAGCAGTACTTC	CASSAVRGYEQYF
TRBV5-6	few	TRBJ1-1	.	TGTGCCAGCAGCTTGGGGGTTGTGAACACTGAAGCTTTCTTT	CASSLGVVNTEAFF
TRBV5-1	.	TRBJ2-1	.	TGCGCCAGCAGCTTGGGAAGGGGGTCGGATGAGCAGTTCTTC	CASSLGRGSDEQFF
TRBV6-2/TRBV6-3	.	TRBJ2-6	TRBD1	TGTGCCAGCAGTTTACAGGGGGCGGCCCAGTCTGGGGCCAACGTCCTGACTTTC	CASSLQGAAQSGANVLTF
TRBV4-1	.	TRBJ2-3	.	TGCGCCAGCAGCCAATTCTTTAGAGGGCTGATGGTAGATACGCAGTATTTT	CASSQFFRGLMVDTQYF
TRBV4-3	.	TRBJ1-2	TRBD1	TGCGCCAGCAGCCAAGATGGATGGCAGGGGGAGGGCTACACCTTC	CASSQDGWQGEGYTF
TRBV12-3/TRBV12-4	few	TRBJ1-6	TRBD1	TGTGCCAGCAGTTTCGGGGACAGGTCCTACTCACCCCTCCACTTT	CASSFGDRSYSPLHF
TRBV18	.	TRBJ2-5	TRBD1	TGTGCCAGCTCACCCCCGGGACAGGGGAAGACTCAGTACTTC	CASSPPGQGKTQYF
TRBV4-2	.	TRBJ1-2	.	TGTGCCAGCAGCCAAGAGGACGGGTACTATGGCTACACCTTC	CASSQEDGYYGYTF
TRBV7-8	.	TRBJ2-7	TRBD2	TGTGCCAGCGGGAGGAGTCAGGGGACTAGCTTAGCCTACGAGCAGTACTTC	CASGRSQGTSLAYEQYF
TRBV4-3	.	TRBJ2-1	TRBD2	TGCGCCAGCAGCCTAGATCTTCGGGGGGATGAGCAGTTCTTC	CASSLDLRGDEQFF
TRBV6-5	.	TRBJ2-1	TRBD2	TGTGCCAGCACTCCGACTAGCGGGGGTGAGCAGTTCTTC	CASTPTSGGEQFF
TRBV27	.	TRBJ2-5	.	TGTGCCAGCAGCCGATCCTGGACCATAGGAGGAGAGACCCAGTACTTC	CASSRSWTIGGETQYF
TRBV3-1	many	TRBJ2-1	.	TGTGCCAGCAGCCAGGGGGCGGGGGAGATCTCCTACAATGAGCAGTTCTTC	CASSQGAGEISYNEQFF
TRBV7-9	few	TRBJ2-5	.	TGTGCCAGCAGCTCCTCAGGGTTCAAGGAGACCCAGTACTTC	CASSSSGFKETQYF
TRBV28	once	TRBJ1-2	TRBD1	TGTGCCATCCTGACAGGGGATGGCTACACCTTC	CAILTGDGYTF
TRBV28	.	TRBJ2-5	.	TGTGCCAGCAGTTGGACCGTGTCGGAGCAGTACTTC	CASSWTVSEQYF
TRBV6-5	.	TRBJ2-5	.	TGTGCCAGCAGTTATGTGAAGCAGACCCAAGAGACCCAGTACTTC	CASSYVKQTQETQYF
TRBV11-2	few	TRBJ1-2	.	TGTGCCAGTTGGGGGGGCACCTATGGCTACACCTTC	CASWGGTYGYTF
TRBV28	few	TRBJ1-2	.	TGTGCCACCCCTAGAGGGGCCGGATTAGAGGGCTACACCTTC	CATPRGAGLEGYTF
TRBV24-1	.	TRBJ1-2	TRBD1	TGTGCCACCAGTGACCCTGGGACAGGGCGCGGCTACACCTTC	CATSDPGTGRGYTF
TRBV27	.	TRBJ2-7	.	TGTGCCACCAAAAGGGGTGGCAGGGTCGGCGAGCAGTACTTC	CATKRGGRVGEQYF
TRBV18	.	TRBJ2-5	TRBD1	TGTGCCAGCTCACGCGGGGACAGGGGGACCCAAGAGACCCAGTACTTC	CASSRGDRGTQETQYF
TRBV7-9	.	TRBJ1-1	.	TGTGCCAGCAAAACAGTAGAAGCTTTCTTT	CASKTVEAFF
TRBV10-3	few	TRBJ2-5	TRBD2	TGTGCCATCAGTGAGCGGGGGGACCAAGAGACCCAGTACTTC	CAISERGDQETQYF
TRBV24-1	.	TRBJ2-1	TRBD2	TGTGCCACCAGTGGAGTGGAGGGACTAGCGGACTACAATGAACAGTTCTTC	CATSGVEGLADYNEQFF